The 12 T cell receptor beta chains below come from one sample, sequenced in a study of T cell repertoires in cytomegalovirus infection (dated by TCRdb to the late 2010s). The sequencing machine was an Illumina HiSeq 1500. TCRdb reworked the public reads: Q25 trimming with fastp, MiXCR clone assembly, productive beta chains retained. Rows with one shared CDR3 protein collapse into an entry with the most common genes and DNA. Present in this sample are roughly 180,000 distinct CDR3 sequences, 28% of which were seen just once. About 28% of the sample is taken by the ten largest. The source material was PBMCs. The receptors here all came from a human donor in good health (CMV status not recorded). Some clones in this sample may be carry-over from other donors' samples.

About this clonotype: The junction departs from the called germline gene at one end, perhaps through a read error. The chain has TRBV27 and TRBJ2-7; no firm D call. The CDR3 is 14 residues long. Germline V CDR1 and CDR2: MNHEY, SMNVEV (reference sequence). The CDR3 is CARSLSYSSYEQYF. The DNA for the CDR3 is TGTGCCAGAAGTTTATCCTACTCCTCCTACGAGCAGTACTTC.

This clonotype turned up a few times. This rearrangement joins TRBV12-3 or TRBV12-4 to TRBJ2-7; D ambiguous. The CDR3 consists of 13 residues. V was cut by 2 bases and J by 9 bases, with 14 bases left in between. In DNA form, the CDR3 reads TGTGCCAGCAGTTTATCGACCCTTATCGGGCAGTACTTC. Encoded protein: CASSLSTLIGQYF.

The CDR3 region has the DNA TGTGCCAGCAGCTTCCGGGACGGGACCAACAATGAGCAGTTCTTC. Amino acids: CASSFRDGTNNEQFF. V usage is TRBV7-9 and J usage is TRBJ2-1, with D possibly called TRBD1 or TRBD2 (5 bases each). The germline CDR1 and CDR2 sequences are SEHNR and FQNEAQ (reference sequence). This CDR3 has 15 residues. V was pared by 3 bases and J by 5 bases, with 14 bases between.

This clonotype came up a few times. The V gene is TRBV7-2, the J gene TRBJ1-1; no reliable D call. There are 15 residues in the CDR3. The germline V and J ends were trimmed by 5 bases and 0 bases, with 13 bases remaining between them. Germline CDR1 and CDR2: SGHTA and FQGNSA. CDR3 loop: CASSHAGSLNTEAFF. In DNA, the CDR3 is TGTGCCAGCAGCCACGCCGGGAGTTTGAACACTGAAGCTTTCTTT.

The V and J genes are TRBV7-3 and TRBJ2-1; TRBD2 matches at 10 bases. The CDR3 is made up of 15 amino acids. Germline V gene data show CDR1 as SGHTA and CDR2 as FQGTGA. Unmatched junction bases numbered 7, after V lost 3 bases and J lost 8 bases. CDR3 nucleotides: TGTGCCAGCAGCTTTTGGGCTAGCGGGGGATATGAGCAGTTCTTC. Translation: CASSFWASGGYEQFF.

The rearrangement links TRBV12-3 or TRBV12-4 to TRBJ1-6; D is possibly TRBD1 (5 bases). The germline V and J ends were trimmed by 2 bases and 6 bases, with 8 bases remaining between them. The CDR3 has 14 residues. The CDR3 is CASSLQGGNSPLHF. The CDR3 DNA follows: TGTGCCAGCAGTTTACAGGGCGGTAATTCACCCCTCCACTTT.

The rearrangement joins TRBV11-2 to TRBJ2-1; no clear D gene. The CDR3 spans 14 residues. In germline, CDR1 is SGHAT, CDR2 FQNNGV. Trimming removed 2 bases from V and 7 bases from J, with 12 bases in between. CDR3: CASSLWIGKNEQFF. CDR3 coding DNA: TGTGCCAGCAGCTTATGGATAGGGAAAAATGAGCAGTTCTTC. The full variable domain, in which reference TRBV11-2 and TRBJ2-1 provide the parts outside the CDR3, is EAGVAQSPRYKIIEKRQSVAFWCNPISGHATLYWYQQILGQGPKLLIQFQNNGVVDDSQLPKDRFSAERLKGVDSTLKIQPAKLEDSAVYLCASSLWIGKNEQFFGPGTRLTVL.

The DNA of the CDR3 is TGTGCCAGCAGTCGAAGGGACAGTAAATATGAAGCTTTCTTT. This encodes CASSRRDSKYEAFF. This chain links TRBV7-2 with TRBJ1-1, with 7 bases aligning to TRBD1. Germline CDR1 reads SGHTA; CDR2 reads FQGNSA. The CDR3 contains 14 residues. Trimming took 6 bases from V and 7 from J; bases not matched to a gene: 11.

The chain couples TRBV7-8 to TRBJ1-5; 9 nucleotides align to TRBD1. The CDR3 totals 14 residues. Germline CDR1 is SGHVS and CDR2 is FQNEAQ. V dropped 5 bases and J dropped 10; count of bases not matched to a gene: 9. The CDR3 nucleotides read TGTGCCAGCAGCGACGGGACAGGGTCTATTCCCCAGCATTTT. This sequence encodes CASSDGTGSIPQHF.

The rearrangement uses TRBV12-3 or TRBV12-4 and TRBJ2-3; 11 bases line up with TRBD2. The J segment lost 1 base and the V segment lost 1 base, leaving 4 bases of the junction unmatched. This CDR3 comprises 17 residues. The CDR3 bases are TGTGCCAGCAGTTTAGAACTAGCGGGGGCTGGCACAGATACGCAGTATTTT. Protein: CASSLELAGAGTDTQYF.

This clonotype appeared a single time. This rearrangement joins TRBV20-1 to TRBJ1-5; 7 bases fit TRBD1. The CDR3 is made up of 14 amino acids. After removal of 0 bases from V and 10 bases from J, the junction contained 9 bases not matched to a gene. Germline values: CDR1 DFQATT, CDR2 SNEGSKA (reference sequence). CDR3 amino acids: CSARDRQGETPQHF. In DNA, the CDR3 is TGCAGTGCTAGAGATAGACAGGGAGAAACTCCCCAGCATTTT.

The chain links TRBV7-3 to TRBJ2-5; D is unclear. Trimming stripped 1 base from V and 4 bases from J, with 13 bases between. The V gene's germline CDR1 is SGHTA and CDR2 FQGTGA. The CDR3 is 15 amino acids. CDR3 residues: CASSLSPGYGETQYF. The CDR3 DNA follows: TGTGCCAGCAGCTTAAGCCCGGGCTATGGAGAGACCCAGTACTTC.